One sample yielded the 7 T cell receptor beta chains listed below, sequenced in a study of siplizumab effects on memory and regulatory T cells. Produced via immunoSEQ multiplex PCR; TCRdb's table is partial and in-frame only. The sample shows some 100,000 clones, roughly 94% of them seen only once. Sequenced: Tregs sorted from blood. The receptors originated from a human donor in good health.

The gene calls are TRBV5-4 and TRBJ2-3; 7 bases agree with TRBD2. The CDR3 spans 17 residues. Per germline, CDR1 SGHNT and CDR2 YYREEE (reference sequence). V was clipped by 0 bases and J by 1 base; unmatched bases: 8. CDR3 DNA sequence: TGTGCCAGCAGCTTGGGCCCGCCGGCGGGGGGCACAGATACGCAGTATTTT. Protein product: CASSLGPPAGGTDTQYF.

This chain connects TRBV5-4 to TRBJ1-1; D gene ambiguous. The CDR3 totals 15 residues. The V end lost 4 bases, the J end lost 1 base, and 14 bases lay between the germline ends. Germline CDR1 and CDR2: SGHNT and YYREEE (reference sequence). Written as DNA, the CDR3 is TGTGCCAGCAGCCATCTCGAGAGGCCGAACACTGAAGCTTTCTTT. Residues: CASSHLERPNTEAFF.

The V call is TRBV9, the J call TRBJ1-2; D is perhaps TRBD1 (5 bases). The CDR3 is 15 residues long. V was cut by 2 bases and J by 4 bases, with 15 bases left in between. The germline gives CDR1 SGDLS, CDR2 YYNGEE. The CDR3 spells CASSVEDGAGYGYTF. The CDR3 bases are TGTGCCAGCAGCGTTGAGGACGGGGCGGGCTATGGCTACACCTTC.

This chain links TRBV5-5 with TRBJ1-6; D ambiguous. Germline assignment: CDR1 SGHKS and CDR2 YYEKEE (reference sequence). This CDR3 comprises 14 residues. With 1 base removed from V and 9 bases from J, the gap between germline ends came to 11 bases. This chain's CDR3 is CASSLRRVGSPLHF. CDR3 sequence (DNA): TGTGCCAGCAGCTTGCGGCGGGTGGGTTCACCCCTCCACTTT.

The chain is built from TRBV2 and TRBJ2-3; 8 nucleotides agree with TRBD2. The CDR3 has 13 amino acids. Germline V gives CDR1 SNHLY, CDR2 FYNNEI. Losses at the gene ends were 8 bases for V and 4 bases for J; bases not matched to a gene: 5. CDR3 residues: CASSETSADTQYF. Here the CDR3 DNA reads TGTGCCAGCTCGGAGACTAGCGCAGATACGCAGTATTTT. Together with reference TRBV2 and TRBJ2-3, the CDR3 gives the full variable domain: EPEVTQTPSHQVTQMGQEVILRCVPISNHLYFYWYRQILGQKVEFLVSFYNNEISEKSEIFDDQFSVERPDGSNFTLKIRSTKLEDSAMYFCASSETSADTQYFGPGTRLTVL.

V gene TRBV7-3 combines with J gene TRBJ2-2; TRBD2 agrees at 13 bases. This CDR3 has 19 residues. Germline V gene data show CDR1 as SGHTA and CDR2 as FQGTGA. Trimming removed 0 bases from V and 2 bases from J; junction bases left unmatched: 6. CDR3 region: CASSLTRTSGRSNTGELFF. The CDR3 region has the DNA TGTGCCAGCAGCTTAACCAGGACTAGCGGGAGAAGTAACACCGGGGAGCTGTTTTTT. The whole variable domain, filled in from reference TRBV7-3 and TRBJ2-2, reads GAGVSQTPSNKVTEKGKYVELRCDPISGHTALYWYRQSLGQGPEFLIYFQGTGAADDSGLPNDRFFAVRPEGSVSTLKIQRTERGDSAVYLCASSLTRTSGRSNTGELFFGEGSRLTVL.

V is TRBV25-1 and J is TRBJ1-1, with 8 bases aligning to TRBD1. J lost 0 bases, V lost 4 bases, and 1 base had no gene match. Germline V CDR1 and CDR2: MGHDK, SYGVNS. The CDR3 has 14 residues. The CDR3 sequence is CASSGDRLNTEAFF. DNA of the CDR3: TGTGCCAGCAGTGGGGACAGGCTGAACACTGAAGCTTTCTTT.